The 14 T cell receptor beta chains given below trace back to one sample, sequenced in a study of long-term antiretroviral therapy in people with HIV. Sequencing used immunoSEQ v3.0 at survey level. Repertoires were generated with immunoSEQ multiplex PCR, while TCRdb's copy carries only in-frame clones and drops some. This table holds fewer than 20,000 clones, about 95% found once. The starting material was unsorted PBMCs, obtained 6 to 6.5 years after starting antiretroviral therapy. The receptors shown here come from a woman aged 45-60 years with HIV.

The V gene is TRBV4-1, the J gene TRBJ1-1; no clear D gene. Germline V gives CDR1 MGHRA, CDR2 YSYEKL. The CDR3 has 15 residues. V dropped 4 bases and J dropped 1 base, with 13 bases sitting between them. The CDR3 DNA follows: TGCGCCAGCAGCCCCTCGGGTGGGCGGAACACTGAAGCTTTCTTT. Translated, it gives CASSPSGGRNTEAFF.

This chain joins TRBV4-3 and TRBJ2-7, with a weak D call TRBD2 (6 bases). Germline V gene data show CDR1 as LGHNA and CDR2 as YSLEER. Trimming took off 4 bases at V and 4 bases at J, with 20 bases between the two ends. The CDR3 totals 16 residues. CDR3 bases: TGCGCCAGCAGCCCCGCAGCAGCCCGGGAGAAGTACGAGCAGTACTTC. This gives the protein CASSPAAAREKYEQYF.

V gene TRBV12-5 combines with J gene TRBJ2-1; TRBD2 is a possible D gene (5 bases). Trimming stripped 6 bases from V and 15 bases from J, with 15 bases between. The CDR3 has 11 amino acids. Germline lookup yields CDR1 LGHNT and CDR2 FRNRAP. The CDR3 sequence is CASGQTRLLFF. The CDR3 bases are TGTGCTAGTGGCCAAACTAGGTTGCTGTTCTTC.

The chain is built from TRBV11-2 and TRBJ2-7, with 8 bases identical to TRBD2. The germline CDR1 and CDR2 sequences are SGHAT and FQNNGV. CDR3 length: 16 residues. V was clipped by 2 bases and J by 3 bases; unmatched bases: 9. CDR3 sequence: CASSLPRSSGIYEQYF. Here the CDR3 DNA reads TGTGCCAGCAGCTTACCCCGTAGTAGCGGGATCTACGAGCAGTACTTC.

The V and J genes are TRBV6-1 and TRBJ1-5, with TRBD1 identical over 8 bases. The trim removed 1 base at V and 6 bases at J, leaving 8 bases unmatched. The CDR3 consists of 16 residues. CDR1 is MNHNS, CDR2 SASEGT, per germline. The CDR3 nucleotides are TGTGCCAGCAGTGAAGGAGATCAGGGGGCGAGTCAGCCCCAGCATTTT. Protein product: CASSEGDQGASQPQHF.

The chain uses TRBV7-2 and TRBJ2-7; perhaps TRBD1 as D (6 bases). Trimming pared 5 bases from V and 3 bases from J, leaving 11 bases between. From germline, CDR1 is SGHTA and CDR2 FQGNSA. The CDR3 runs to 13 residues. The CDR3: CASSTQDSYEQYF. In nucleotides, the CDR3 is TGTGCCAGCAGCACCCAGGACAGCTACGAGCAGTACTTC.

This CDR3 is CASSERGATYEQYF. CDR3 bases: TGTGCCAGCAGCGAACGGGGCGCGACCTACGAGCAGTACTTC. The chain joins TRBV14 to TRBJ2-7, with D perhaps assigned TRBD1 or TRBD2 (5 bases each). The ends were cut back, 5 bases at V and 2 bases at J, with 13 bases in the middle. This CDR3 region has 14 residues. Germline assignment: CDR1 SGHDN and CDR2 FVKESK.

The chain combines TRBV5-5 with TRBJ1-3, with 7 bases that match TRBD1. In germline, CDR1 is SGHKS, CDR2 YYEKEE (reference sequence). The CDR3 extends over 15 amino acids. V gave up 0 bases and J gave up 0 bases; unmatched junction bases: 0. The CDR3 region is CASSLDRGSGNTIYF. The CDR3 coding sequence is TGTGCCAGCAGCTTGGACAGGGGCTCTGGAAACACCATATATTTT.

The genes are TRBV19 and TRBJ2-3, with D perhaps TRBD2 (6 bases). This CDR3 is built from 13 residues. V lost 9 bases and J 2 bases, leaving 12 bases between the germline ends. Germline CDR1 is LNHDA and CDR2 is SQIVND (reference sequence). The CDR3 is CASQLAPTDTQYF. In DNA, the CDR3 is TGTGCCAGCCAACTAGCTCCCACAGATACGCAGTATTTT.

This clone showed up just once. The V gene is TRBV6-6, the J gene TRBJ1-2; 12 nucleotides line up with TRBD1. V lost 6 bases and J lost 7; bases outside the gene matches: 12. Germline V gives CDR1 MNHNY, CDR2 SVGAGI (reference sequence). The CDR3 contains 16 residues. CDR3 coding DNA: TGTGCCAGCAGAAGAACTCCGGGACAGGGGGCAGGTGGCTACACCTTC. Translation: CASRRTPGQGAGGYTF.

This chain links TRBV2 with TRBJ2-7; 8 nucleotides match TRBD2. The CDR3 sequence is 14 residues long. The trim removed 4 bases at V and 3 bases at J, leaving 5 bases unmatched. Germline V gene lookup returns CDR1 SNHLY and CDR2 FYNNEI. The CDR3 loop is CASSVTSGYYEQYF. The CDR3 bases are TGTGCCAGCAGTGTAACTAGCGGTTACTACGAGCAGTACTTC.

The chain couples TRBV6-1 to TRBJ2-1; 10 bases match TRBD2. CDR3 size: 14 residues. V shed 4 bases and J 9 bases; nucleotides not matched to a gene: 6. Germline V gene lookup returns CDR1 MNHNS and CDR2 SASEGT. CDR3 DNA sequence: TGTGCCAGCAGTGGGAGCGGGAGGGCCACTGAGCAGTTCTTC. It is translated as CASSGSGRATEQFF.

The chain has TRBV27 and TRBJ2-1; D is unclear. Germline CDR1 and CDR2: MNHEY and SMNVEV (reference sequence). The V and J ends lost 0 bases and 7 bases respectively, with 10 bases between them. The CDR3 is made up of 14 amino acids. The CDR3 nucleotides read TGTGCCAGCAGTTTATCGAGGCAAATTAATGAGCAGTTCTTC. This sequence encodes CASSLSRQINEQFF.

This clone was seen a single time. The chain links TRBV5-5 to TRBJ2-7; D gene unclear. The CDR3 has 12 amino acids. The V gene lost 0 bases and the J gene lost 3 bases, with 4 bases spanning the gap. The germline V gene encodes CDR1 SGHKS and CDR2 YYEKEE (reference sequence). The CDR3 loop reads CASSLGDYEQYF. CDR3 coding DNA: TGTGCCAGCAGCTTGGGAGACTACGAGCAGTACTTC.